Following are 13 T cell receptor beta chains from one sample sequenced in a study of T cell responses to AZD1222 COVID-19 vaccine. Sequenced by immunoSEQ multiplex PCR; TCRdb stores in-frame clones only, minus some. The repertoire holds under 150,000 clones, approximately 90% seen once, with roughly 2.6% in the top ten. Sequenced material: peripheral blood, taken on day 0 of AZD1222 vaccination. Every receptor here comes from an adult in good health.

This clone is a singleton in its sample. The rearrangement uses TRBV7-8 and TRBJ1-1; D is perhaps TRBD1 (6 bases). Germline V gene data show CDR1 as SGHVS and CDR2 as FQNEAQ. The CDR3 has 17 amino acids. V lost 5 bases to trimming and J lost 1 base, with 20 bases between them. The CDR3 sequence: CASSPSLGQGSNTEAFF. The CDR3 bases are TGTGCCAGCAGCCCGTCGCTGGGGCAGGGGTCGAACACTGAAGCTTTCTTT. The full variable domain, in which reference TRBV7-8 and TRBJ1-1 provide the parts outside the CDR3, is GAGVSQSPRYKVAKRGQDVALRCDPISGHVSLFWYQQALGQGPEFLTYFQNEAQLDKSGLPSDRFFAERPEGSVSTLKIQRTQQEDSAVYLCASSPSLGQGSNTEAFFGQGTRLTVV.

The gene calls are TRBV5-1 and TRBJ1-6, with 9 bases lining up with TRBD1. J was trimmed by 7 bases and V by 4 bases; bases with no gene match: 9. The V gene's germline CDR1 is SGHRS and CDR2 YFSETQ. The CDR3 has 16 amino acids. The DNA of the CDR3 is TGCGCCAGCAGCCAGGACCCGGGACAGGGCAATTCACCCCTCCACTTT. Its protein product is CASSQDPGQGNSPLHF. The full variable domain, its missing parts supplied by reference TRBV5-1 and TRBJ1-6, is KAGVTQTPRYLIKTRGQQVTLSCSPISGHRSVSWYQQTPGQGLQFLFEYFSETQRNKGNFPGRFSGRQFSNSRSEMNVSTLELGDSALYLCASSQDPGQGNSPLHFGNGTRLTVT.

This rearrangement joins TRBV29-1 to TRBJ2-1; D uncertain. The CDR3 is 11 residues long. CDR1 and CDR2 from the germline V gene are SQVTM and ANQGSEA. V was pared by 4 bases and J by 2 bases, with 3 bases between. The CDR3 spells CSVVAYNEQFF. The CDR3 region has the DNA TGCAGCGTTGTCGCCTACAATGAGCAGTTCTTC.

J is TRBJ1-1 and V is TRBV2; D gene unclear. Germline V gene lookup returns CDR1 SNHLY and CDR2 FYNNEI. The CDR3 has 12 residues. Trimming took off 11 bases at V and 8 bases at J, with 18 bases between the two ends. CDR3 sequence: CASLRAAYEAFF. The CDR3 nucleotides read TGTGCCTCCTTGAGGGCAGCTTACGAAGCTTTCTTT.

V usage is TRBV7-9 and J usage is TRBJ2-7; possibly TRBD2 for D (5 bases). The CDR3 is made up of 14 amino acids. Trimming stripped 1 base from V and 2 bases from J, with 9 bases between. Germline CDR1 is SEHNR and CDR2 is FQNEAQ (reference sequence). CDR3 protein: CASSLGGVAYEQYF. Written as DNA, the CDR3 is TGTGCCAGCAGCTTAGGGGGAGTTGCCTACGAGCAGTACTTC.

The V and J genes are TRBV28 and TRBJ1-4, with 7 nucleotides matching TRBD1. The ends lost 4 bases at V and 8 bases at J; junction bases unmatched: 7. This CDR3 is 14 amino acids long. The germline CDR1 and CDR2 sequences are MDHEN and SYDVKM. The CDR3 reads CASSSGGLEEKLFF. CDR3 bases: TGTGCCAGCAGTTCAGGGGGTCTAGAGGAAAAACTGTTTTTT.

In the case of this clone: Other nucleotide sequences in the sample specify the same CDR3. The chain employs TRBV19 and TRBJ1-5; D is unresolved. Trimming stripped 1 base from V and 0 bases from J, with 7 bases between. Germline values: CDR1 LNHDA, CDR2 SQIVND (reference sequence). The CDR3 runs 15 residues. CDR3 region: CASSIGQASNQPQHF. CDR3 nucleotides: TGTGCCAGTAGTATAGGGCAGGCTAGCAATCAGCCCCAGCATTTT.

This clone has only one observation. This chain connects TRBV28 to TRBJ1-1; D not resolved. Trimming took off 2 bases at V and 0 bases at J, with 7 bases between the two ends. CDR1 is MDHEN and CDR2 is SYDVKM in the germline V gene. The CDR3 consists of 14 residues. CDR3: CASSLIGVNTEAFF. CDR3 sequence (DNA): TGTGCCAGCAGTTTAATCGGAGTGAACACTGAAGCTTTCTTT.

V gene TRBV18 combines with J gene TRBJ2-7; tentatively, D is TRBD2 (5 bases). Per the germline V gene, CDR1 is KGHSH and CDR2 is LQKENI. The CDR3 is made up of 13 amino acids. Trimming pared 3 bases from V and 6 bases from J, leaving 12 bases between. The CDR3: CASSPGGALEQYF. Here the CDR3 DNA reads TGTGCCAGCTCACCCGGAGGAGCGCTCGAGCAGTACTTC.

The CDR3 region has the DNA TGTGCCAGCAGCGTAGTCCCCGGCCCAACTAATGAAAAACTGTTTTTT. Translation: CASSVVPGPTNEKLFF. J is TRBJ1-4 and V is TRBV9; D not certain. Trimming left V 0 bases short and J 0 bases short, with 9 bases between. Germline V gene data show CDR1 as SGDLS and CDR2 as YYNGEE. The CDR3 consists of 16 residues.

The V call is TRBV5-1, the J call TRBJ1-2, with a weak D call TRBD1 (5 bases). Trimming shortened V by 0 bases and J by 8 bases, and 17 bases separated the two germline ends. The CDR3 is 15 residues long. The germline gives CDR1 SGHRS, CDR2 YFSETQ. The CDR3 reads CASSLAGDYPTGYTF. In DNA, the CDR3 is TGCGCCAGCAGCTTGGCGGGGGACTATCCGACCGGCTACACCTTC. Drawing the rest from reference TRBV5-1 and TRBJ1-2, the complete variable domain is KAGVTQTPRYLIKTRGQQVTLSCSPISGHRSVSWYQQTPGQGLQFLFEYFSETQRNKGNFPGRFSGRQFSNSRSEMNVSTLELGDSALYLCASSLAGDYPTGYTFGSGTRLTVV.

The rearrangement joins TRBV29-1 to TRBJ1-2; D gene uncertain. Deletions cut 3 bases from V and 1 base from J, with 6 bases between. CDR1 and CDR2 from the germline V gene are SQVTM and ANQGSEA. The CDR3 covers 12 residues. The CDR3 loop reads CSVDPDNYGYTF. Written as DNA, the CDR3 is TGCAGCGTTGATCCGGATAACTATGGCTACACCTTC.

This chain connects TRBV18 to TRBJ1-4, with TRBD1 identical over 9 bases. The CDR3 extends over 15 amino acids. CDR1 and CDR2 from the germline V gene are KGHSH and LQKENI. Losses at the gene ends were 6 bases for V and 8 bases for J; bases not matched to a gene: 10. In nucleotides, the CDR3 is TGTGCCAGCTCCCCCACCTGGACAGGGGACGAAAAACTGTTTTTT. This sequence encodes CASSPTWTGDEKLFF.